The 20 T cell receptor beta chains listed next were all sequenced from one sample in a study of cytomegalovirus exposure and HLA in healthy donors. PCR was performed using 60 Vbeta and 13 Jbeta primers. TCRdb's copy holds only in-frame clones and misses some; the assay was immunoSEQ multiplex PCR. The table includes roughly 200,000 clones, about 69% detected once. Sequenced material: PBMCs. The origin of the receptors is a male donor in good health and CMV-seronegative.

The J gene is TRBJ2-1, the V gene TRBV2; 7 positions agree with TRBD2. The CDR3 sequence is 13 residues long. Trimming at V came to 10 bases and at J to 6 bases, leaving 9 bases not matched to a gene. CDR1 is SNHLY, CDR2 FYNNEI, per germline. CDR3 sequence: CAILGLLGNEQFF. In DNA, the CDR3 is TGTGCCATCCTGGGACTACTGGGCAATGAGCAGTTCTTC.

The rearrangement links TRBV6-6 to TRBJ2-7; 10 bases agree with TRBD1. V dropped 5 bases and J dropped 0; count of bases not matched to a gene: 7. CDR1 and CDR2 from the germline V gene are MNHNY and SVGAGI (reference sequence). CDR3 length: 16 amino acids. The CDR3 here is CASSLGTGVTSYEQYF. As DNA, the CDR3 is TGTGCCAGCAGTCTGGGGACAGGGGTAACCTCCTACGAGCAGTACTTC.

V gene TRBV28 combines with J gene TRBJ1-5; 9 positions match TRBD1. V gave up 6 bases and J gave up 6 bases; unmatched junction bases: 9. Germline V gene lookup returns CDR1 MDHEN and CDR2 SYDVKM. CDR3 size: 15 residues. The CDR3 coding sequence is TGTGCCAGCAGACTGACGGGACAGGGTAGTCAGCCCCAGCATTTT. Its protein is CASRLTGQGSQPQHF.

This chain links TRBV6-5 with TRBJ2-6; 8 nucleotides line up with TRBD2. With 5 bases clipped from V and 2 bases from J, the junction kept 2 bases outside the gene matches. Germline lookup yields CDR1 MNHEY and CDR2 SVGAGI. The CDR3 is made up of 15 amino acids. The CDR3 nucleotides are TGTGCCAGCAGTCCCGGGGGGGCTGGGGCCAACGTCCTGACTTTC. As protein: CASSPGGAGANVLTF.

The rearrangement uses TRBV11-2 and TRBJ2-7; the D gene is possibly TRBD1 (6 bases). The CDR3 sequence is 15 residues long. V was trimmed by 2 bases and J by 2 bases, leaving 13 bases between them. CDR1 is SGHAT, CDR2 FQNNGV, per germline. In DNA, the CDR3 is TGTGCCAGCAGCTTATCCCCCAGGGGAACCTACGAGCAGTACTTC. Its translation is CASSLSPRGTYEQYF.

This clone was counted a few times. The chain employs TRBV6-1 and TRBJ2-7; D might be TRBD1 (6 bases). The germline V and J ends were trimmed by 5 bases and 6 bases, with 14 bases remaining between them. The CDR3 consists of 13 residues. The germline CDR1 and CDR2 sequences are MNHNS and SASEGT. CDR3 DNA sequence: TGTGCCAGCAGTCCAGGGACACCACCCGAGCAGTACTTC. This translates into CASSPGTPPEQYF.

The chain links TRBV28 to TRBJ1-2; 8 nucleotides match TRBD1. The ends lost 3 bases at V and 3 bases at J; junction bases unmatched: 6. The CDR3 is 15 amino acids. Per the germline V gene, CDR1 is MDHEN and CDR2 is SYDVKM. The CDR3 DNA is TGTGCCAGCAGTTTTCAGGGGGCGCGAGACTATGGCTACACCTTC. As protein: CASSFQGARDYGYTF.

J is TRBJ2-7 and V is TRBV6-5; weak D call: TRBD1 (8 bases). CDR3 size: 13 residues. The V gene's germline CDR1 is MNHEY and CDR2 SVGAGI. V gave up 8 bases and J gave up 6 bases, with 17 bases separating them. The CDR3 reads CASRQGPGGEQYF. Here the CDR3 DNA reads TGTGCCAGCCGACAGGGGCCGGGGGGCGAGCAGTACTTC.

V and J are TRBV28 and TRBJ1-5, with a possible D match to TRBD1 (5 bases). The CDR3 totals 14 residues. V lost 3 bases to trimming and J lost 7 bases, with 13 bases between them. Germline V gene sequence: CDR1 MDHEN, CDR2 SYDVKM. The CDR3 DNA reads TGTGCCAGCAGTTTCTACCTGGACACCCAGCCCCAGCATTTT. Residues: CASSFYLDTQPQHF.

This clone occurred once. The genes are TRBV5-1 and TRBJ2-7; D is unclear. This CDR3 comprises 13 residues. The germline CDR1 and CDR2 sequences are SGHRS and YFSETQ. Trimming took 0 bases from V and 4 from J, leaving 8 bases between them. The CDR3 DNA reads as TGCGCCAGCAGCTTGGCCCCCCAATACGAGCAGTACTTC. It is translated as CASSLAPQYEQYF.

This clone was seen only once. The rearrangement uses TRBV7-6 and TRBJ2-1; 11 positions match TRBD2. CDR1 is SGHVS, CDR2 FNYEAQ, per germline. Trimming at V came to 4 bases and at J to 8 bases, leaving 7 bases not matched to a gene. There are 15 residues in the CDR3. The CDR3, as DNA: TGTGCCAGCAGCTCCGTAGCGGGGGGGGTGTATGAGCAGTTCTTC. Amino acid sequence: CASSSVAGGVYEQFF.

The chain recombines TRBV7-8 with TRBJ1-2; no clear D. Trimming stripped 1 base from V and 8 bases from J, with 11 bases between. The CDR3 is 13 amino acids. Germline-derived CDR1 and CDR2 are SGHVS and FQNEAQ. The CDR3 region is CASSLVGTEGYTF. DNA for the CDR3: TGTGCCAGCAGCTTAGTAGGCACAGAAGGCTACACCTTC.

The chain combines TRBV4-3 with TRBJ2-1; 8 positions match TRBD2. The CDR3 runs 21 residues. V lost 4 bases and J lost 0; bases outside the gene matches: 20. The germline CDR1 and CDR2 sequences are LGHNA and YSLEER. The CDR3 loop is CASSPVWGEREPPDSYNEQFF. CDR3 bases: TGCGCCAGCAGCCCCGTTTGGGGGGAGCGGGAGCCTCCCGACTCCTACAATGAGCAGTTCTTC.

The chain joins TRBV7-9 to TRBJ1-2; tentatively, D is TRBD1 (5 bases). V gave up 3 bases and J gave up 7 bases, with 6 bases separating them. Germline values: CDR1 SEHNR, CDR2 FQNEAQ (reference sequence). The CDR3 totals 11 residues. This CDR3 is CASSLGLGYTF. CDR3 coding DNA: TGTGCCAGCAGCTTGGGACTTGGCTACACCTTC.

The rearrangement joins TRBV5-3 to TRBJ1-1, with D maybe TRBD1 (6 bases). TRBV5-3 is treated as an ORF (open reading frame) with a function not yet certain. The CDR3 is made up of 14 amino acids. V shed 3 bases and J shed 3 bases, with 12 bases lying between them. The CDR3 reads CARSYGGRYTEAFF. CDR3 sequence (DNA): TGTGCCAGAAGCTACGGGGGGCGATACACTGAAGCTTTCTTT.

The V gene is TRBV5-1, the J gene TRBJ1-1, with D maybe TRBD1 (5 bases). Germline CDR1 is SGHRS and CDR2 is YFSETQ. Trimming shortened V by 4 bases and J by 5 bases, and 18 bases separated the two germline ends. This CDR3 region has 15 residues. CDR3 bases: TGCGCCAGCAGCCGCATTTCCGGGACTCAGACTGAAGCTTTCTTT. This codes for CASSRISGTQTEAFF.

The chain couples TRBV5-1 to TRBJ2-2; D may be TRBD2 (6 bases). Germline V gene data show CDR1 as SGHRS and CDR2 as YFSETQ. V gave up 4 bases and J gave up 4 bases, with 20 bases separating them. CDR3 size: 17 residues. The CDR3 DNA reads TGCGCCAGCAGCCCAACTGCTGCGGGGTCGGGCACCGGGGAGCTGTTTTTT. Protein: CASSPTAAGSGTGELFF.

The gene calls are TRBV18 and TRBJ1-5; D is undetermined. The V end lost 8 bases, the J end lost 3 bases, and 11 bases lay between the germline ends. This CDR3 has 13 amino acids. Germline CDR1 KGHSH, CDR2 LQKENI. This CDR3 reads CASRTGVNQPQHF. CDR3 nucleotides: TGTGCCAGCCGTACCGGAGTCAATCAGCCCCAGCATTTT.

This clone has just a few counts. The chain links TRBV6-5 to TRBJ2-1; D might be TRBD2 (6 bases). There are 15 residues in the CDR3. The germline CDR1 and CDR2 sequences are MNHEY and SVGAGI. V shed 10 bases and J shed 5 bases, with 21 bases lying between them. The CDR3 is CATIPGGESNNEQFF. For the CDR3, the DNA is TGTGCCACCATTCCCGGAGGGGAATCGAACAATGAGCAGTTCTTC.

The V and J genes are TRBV30 and TRBJ2-1; 13 nucleotides match TRBD2. Germline V gene lookup returns CDR1 GTSNPN and CDR2 SVGIG (reference sequence). The V and J ends lost 8 bases and 6 bases, in that order; junction bases with no gene match: 10. CDR3 length equals 15 residues. Written as DNA, the CDR3 is TGTGCCCGAACCGGGACTAGCGGGATCGCCAATGAGCAGTTCTTC. It translates to CARTGTSGIANEQFF.